These T cell receptor beta chains were read from a single sample in a study of STAT5B mutations in CD4+ large granular lymphocyte leukemia. Profiled with immunoSEQ multiplex PCR; TCRdb holds only in-frame clones, not every one. This table holds 35,000 to 40,000 clones, approximately 85% found once. The sequenced sample was CD4+ T cells from blood buffy coats. The origin of the receptors is a human donor in good health. The CDR3 runs from the conserved cysteine through the conserved F or W. The order of the fields is CDR3 protein, CDR3 DNA, clone size, V gene, J gene, D gene. D genes are given only for firm matches. A row's size may be missing; if present it is once, few, many or a size class.

CDR3aa: CASSLDGTNYGYTF
CDR3nt: TGCGCCAGCAGCTTGGACGGGACTAACTATGGCTACACCTTC
abundance: -
v_gene: TRBV5-1
j_gene: TRBJ1-2
d_gene: -

CDR3aa: CASSQAPGQGVNSPLHF
CDR3nt: TGCGCCAGCAGCCAGGCTCCCGGACAGGGGGTTAATTCACCCCTCCACTTT
abundance: -
v_gene: TRBV4-1
j_gene: TRBJ1-6
d_gene: TRBD1

CDR3aa: CASSIGGGYNEQFF
CDR3nt: TGTGCCAGTAGTATAGGGGGGGGGTACAATGAGCAGTTCTTC
abundance: -
v_gene: TRBV19
j_gene: TRBJ2-1
d_gene: TRBD2

CDR3aa: CASSYWTGNEQFF
CDR3nt: TGTGCCAGCAGTTACTGGACAGGGAATGAGCAGTTCTTC
abundance: once
v_gene: TRBV6-5
j_gene: TRBJ2-1
d_gene: TRBD1

CDR3aa: CASSQDYHEQYF
CDR3nt: TGTGCCAGCAGCCAAGATTACCACGAGCAGTACTTC
abundance: -
v_gene: TRBV14
j_gene: TRBJ2-7
d_gene: -

CDR3aa: CASSYPPGGSTDTQYF
CDR3nt: TGTGCCAGCAGCTACCCCCCGGGAGGGAGCACAGATACGCAGTATTTT
abundance: once
v_gene: TRBV7-2
j_gene: TRBJ2-3
d_gene: TRBD2

CDR3aa: CAWSVKETQYF
CDR3nt: TGTGCCTGGAGTGTAAAAGAGACCCAGTACTTC
abundance: -
v_gene: TRBV30
j_gene: TRBJ2-5
d_gene: -

CDR3aa: CASSVTGVTGELFF
CDR3nt: TGTGCCAGCAGCGTCACAGGGGTCACCGGGGAGCTGTTTTTT
abundance: -
v_gene: TRBV9
j_gene: TRBJ2-2
d_gene: TRBD1

CDR3aa: CASSESGGSGSSSPLHF
CDR3nt: TGCGCCAGCAGTGAGTCGGGAGGGAGTGGATCTAGTTCACCCCTCCACTTT
abundance: -
v_gene: TRBV10-1
j_gene: TRBJ1-6
d_gene: -

CDR3aa: CASSFQGYEQYF
CDR3nt: TGCGCCAGCAGCTTTCAGGGCTACGAGCAGTACTTC
abundance: -
v_gene: TRBV5-1
j_gene: TRBJ2-7
d_gene: -

CDR3aa: CASSLHQGVGPHEQYF
CDR3nt: TGTGCCAGCAGTCTTCACCAAGGGGTAGGCCCCCACGAGCAGTACTTC
abundance: -
v_gene: TRBV28
j_gene: TRBJ2-7
d_gene: -

CDR3aa: CSVAGNNQPQHF
CDR3nt: TGCAGCGTTGCCGGGAACAATCAGCCCCAGCATTTT
abundance: -
v_gene: TRBV29-1
j_gene: TRBJ1-5
d_gene: -

CDR3aa: CASSHRTEGTGELFF
CDR3nt: TGTGCCAGCAGCCATCGGACAGAGGGCACCGGGGAGCTGTTTTTT
abundance: -
v_gene: TRBV11-3
j_gene: TRBJ2-2
d_gene: -

CDR3aa: CASSVGGTGYNEQFF
CDR3nt: TGTGCCAGCAGCGTGGGGGGGACGGGGTACAATGAGCAGTTCTTC
abundance: once
v_gene: TRBV2
j_gene: TRBJ2-1
d_gene: TRBD2

CDR3aa: CASSETGNTEAFF
CDR3nt: TGTGCCAGCAGTGAGACCGGGAACACTGAAGCTTTCTTT
abundance: -
v_gene: TRBV6-4
j_gene: TRBJ1-1
d_gene: -

CDR3aa: CASRPLSGGSNEQYF
CDR3nt: TGTGCCAGCAGGCCCCTCTCAGGGGGATCGAACGAGCAGTACTTC
abundance: once
v_gene: TRBV28
j_gene: TRBJ2-7
d_gene: TRBD1

CDR3aa: CASSSARAGGPFVRQFF
CDR3nt: TGTGCCAGCAGCTCAGCTAGAGCGGGAGGCCCATTCGTACGGCAGTTCTTC
abundance: -
v_gene: TRBV7-3
j_gene: TRBJ2-1
d_gene: TRBD2

CDR3aa: CAWRKQGATDTQYF
CDR3nt: TGTGCCTGGAGGAAACAGGGGGCAACTGATACGCAGTATTTT
abundance: -
v_gene: TRBV30
j_gene: TRBJ2-3
d_gene: TRBD1

CDR3aa: CASSSHLDRGGEETQYF
CDR3nt: TGTGCCAGCAGCTCACACCTGGACAGGGGGGGGGAGGAGACCCAGTACTTC
abundance: -
v_gene: TRBV11-1
j_gene: TRBJ2-5
d_gene: TRBD1

CDR3aa: CASSSRTSGSSYNEQFF
CDR3nt: TGTGCCAGCAGCTCCCGGACTAGCGGGTCCTCCTACAATGAGCAGTTCTTC
abundance: -
v_gene: TRBV7-8
j_gene: TRBJ2-1
d_gene: TRBD2

CDR3aa: CASSFGEDLNTEAFF
CDR3nt: TGTGCCAGCAGTTTCGGGGAGGATTTGAACACTGAAGCTTTCTTT
abundance: -
v_gene: TRBV27
j_gene: TRBJ1-1
d_gene: -

CDR3aa: CASSFGLAGIVEQFF
CDR3nt: TGTGCCAGCAGCTTTGGACTAGCGGGAATCGTTGAGCAGTTCTTC
abundance: -
v_gene: TRBV11-2
j_gene: TRBJ2-1
d_gene: TRBD2

CDR3aa: CASSLVSGSNQPQHF
CDR3nt: TGTGCCAGCAGTTTAGTCAGCGGGAGCAATCAGCCCCAGCATTTT
abundance: -
v_gene: TRBV27
j_gene: TRBJ1-5
d_gene: -

CDR3aa: CASSDSLGGDLNEQFF
CDR3nt: TGTGCCAGCAGTGACTCGCTAGGGGGGGATCTCAATGAGCAGTTCTTC
abundance: -
v_gene: TRBV6-4
j_gene: TRBJ2-1
d_gene: -

CDR3aa: CASSSGQGIPNYGYTF
CDR3nt: TGCGCCAGCAGCTCGGGACAGGGGATACCTAACTATGGCTACACCTTC
abundance: -
v_gene: TRBV5-1
j_gene: TRBJ1-2
d_gene: TRBD1

CDR3aa: CASSPGQAAVEAFF
CDR3nt: TGTGCCAGCTCACCTGGTCAGGCCGCTGTTGAAGCTTTCTTT
abundance: -
v_gene: TRBV18
j_gene: TRBJ1-1
d_gene: -

CDR3aa: CAWKGQAEAFF
CDR3nt: TGTGCCTGGAAAGGACAGGCTGAAGCTTTCTTT
abundance: once
v_gene: TRBV30
j_gene: TRBJ1-1
d_gene: TRBD1

CDR3aa: CASSYNGGSALHF
CDR3nt: TGCGCCAGCAGCTACAACGGGGGATCGGCCCTCCACTTT
abundance: few
v_gene: TRBV5-1
j_gene: TRBJ1-6
d_gene: -

CDR3aa: CASSLGRARNTIYF
CDR3nt: TGTGCCAGCAGTTTAGGCAGGGCCAGAAACACCATATATTTT
abundance: -
v_gene: TRBV28
j_gene: TRBJ1-3
d_gene: -

CDR3aa: CASSRQQTYEQYF
CDR3nt: TGTGCCAGTAGTCGACAGCAAACCTACGAGCAGTACTTC
abundance: few
v_gene: TRBV19
j_gene: TRBJ2-7
d_gene: -

CDR3aa: CASSVIGGAGNQPQHF
CDR3nt: TGTGCCAGCAGTGTGATTGGGGGTGCAGGCAATCAGCCCCAGCATTTT
abundance: -
v_gene: TRBV6-1
j_gene: TRBJ1-5
d_gene: -

CDR3aa: CASRSEFQGATEAFF
CDR3nt: TGCGCCAGCAGGTCGGAATTTCAGGGAGCCACTGAAGCTTTCTTT
abundance: -
v_gene: TRBV5-1
j_gene: TRBJ1-1
d_gene: -

CDR3aa: CASSGQGNTIYF
CDR3nt: TGTGCCAGCAGCGGACAGGGAAACACCATATATTTT
abundance: -
v_gene: TRBV6-5
j_gene: TRBJ1-3
d_gene: -

CDR3aa: CASSREPMGSPLHF
CDR3nt: TGTGCCAGCAGTCGAGAACCGATGGGTTCACCCCTCCACTTT
abundance: -
v_gene: TRBV6-5
j_gene: TRBJ1-6
d_gene: -

CDR3aa: CASRLAGSTANTGELFF
CDR3nt: TGTGCCAGTAGGTTGGCAGGCTCAACCGCGAACACCGGGGAGCTGTTTTTT
abundance: -
v_gene: TRBV19
j_gene: TRBJ2-2
d_gene: -

CDR3aa: CASSPNSNQPQHF
CDR3nt: TGTGCCAGCAGCCCTAATAGCAATCAGCCCCAGCATTTT
abundance: -
v_gene: TRBV6-5
j_gene: TRBJ1-5
d_gene: -

CDR3aa: CARSCRDRGTNEQFF
CDR3nt: TGTGCCAGAAGCTGCCGGGACAGGGGGACGAATGAGCAGTTCTTC
abundance: -
v_gene: TRBV5-3
j_gene: TRBJ2-1
d_gene: TRBD1

CDR3aa: CASSQDYSYGYTF
CDR3nt: TGTGCCAGCAGCCAAGACTACAGCTATGGCTACACCTTC
abundance: -
v_gene: TRBV14
j_gene: TRBJ1-2
d_gene: -

CDR3aa: CASSIDRDRPVNGYTF
CDR3nt: TGTGCCAGTAGTATAGATCGGGACAGGCCCGTGAATGGCTACACCTTC
abundance: -
v_gene: TRBV19
j_gene: TRBJ1-2
d_gene: TRBD1

CDR3aa: CASSPNGDRGLGYTF
CDR3nt: TGTGCCAGCAGCCCGAACGGGGACAGGGGGCTTGGCTACACCTTC
abundance: -
v_gene: TRBV11-2
j_gene: TRBJ1-2
d_gene: TRBD1

CDR3aa: CASSLAYNTEAFF
CDR3nt: TGCGCCAGCAGCTTGGCCTACAACACTGAAGCTTTCTTT
abundance: few
v_gene: TRBV5-1
j_gene: TRBJ1-1
d_gene: -

CDR3aa: CAWAPGRVNYGYTF
CDR3nt: TGTGCCTGGGCTCCGGGCAGGGTTAACTATGGCTACACCTTC
abundance: -
v_gene: TRBV30
j_gene: TRBJ1-2
d_gene: -

CDR3aa: CASSEERREQFF
CDR3nt: TGTGCCAGCAGTGAAGAAAGACGTGAGCAGTTCTTC
abundance: -
v_gene: TRBV6-1
j_gene: TRBJ2-1
d_gene: -

CDR3aa: CASSLLGYEQYF
CDR3nt: TGCGCCAGCAGCCTCCTCGGGTACGAGCAGTACTTC
abundance: few
v_gene: TRBV5-1
j_gene: TRBJ2-7
d_gene: -

CDR3aa: CASSRSVGQGISNYGYTF
CDR3nt: TGTGCCAGCAGTCGGTCAGTGGGACAGGGAATATCTAACTATGGCTACACCTTC
abundance: -
v_gene: TRBV5-6
j_gene: TRBJ1-2
d_gene: TRBD1

CDR3aa: CASSPYQAADTGELFF
CDR3nt: TGTGCCAGCTCACCCTACCAGGCCGCGGACACCGGGGAGCTGTTTTTT
abundance: -
v_gene: TRBV18
j_gene: TRBJ2-2
d_gene: -

CDR3aa: CAISELNQETQYF
CDR3nt: TGTGCCATCAGTGAGCTGAATCAAGAGACCCAGTACTTC
abundance: once
v_gene: TRBV10-3
j_gene: TRBJ2-5
d_gene: -

CDR3aa: CASSLDPGNTEAFF
CDR3nt: TGTGCCAGCAGCTTAGACCCCGGGAACACTGAAGCTTTCTTT
abundance: -
v_gene: TRBV11-2
j_gene: TRBJ1-1
d_gene: -

CDR3aa: CAWSVWGLTYEQYF
CDR3nt: TGTGCCTGGAGTGTATGGGGTTTAACCTACGAGCAGTACTTC
abundance: -
v_gene: TRBV30
j_gene: TRBJ2-7
d_gene: -

CDR3aa: CASSPQGQAGELFF
CDR3nt: TGTGCCAGCTCACCACAGGGGCAGGCCGGGGAGCTGTTTTTT
abundance: -
v_gene: TRBV18
j_gene: TRBJ2-2
d_gene: -

CDR3aa: CASEPGQSYEQYF
CDR3nt: TGTGCCAGCGAACCGGGACAGTCCTACGAGCAGTACTTC
abundance: -
v_gene: TRBV6-1
j_gene: TRBJ2-7
d_gene: TRBD1

CDR3aa: CASSSTETQYF
CDR3nt: TGTGCCAGCAGCTCGACAGAGACCCAGTACTTC
abundance: -
v_gene: TRBV11-3
j_gene: TRBJ2-5
d_gene: -

CDR3aa: CASTRGAPGELFF
CDR3nt: TGTGCCAGCACCCGGGGGGCACCCGGGGAGCTGTTTTTT
abundance: -
v_gene: TRBV5-6
j_gene: TRBJ2-2
d_gene: -

CDR3aa: CASSLEGREKLFF
CDR3nt: TGCGCCAGCAGCTTGGAGGGAAGGGAAAAACTGTTTTTT
abundance: -
v_gene: TRBV5-1
j_gene: TRBJ1-4
d_gene: -

CDR3aa: CASSLGVSNQPQHF
CDR3nt: TGTGCCAGCAGCTTAGGTGTATCCAATCAGCCCCAGCATTTT
abundance: -
v_gene: TRBV7-2
j_gene: TRBJ1-5
d_gene: -

CDR3aa: CASSPRDQGEKLFF
CDR3nt: TGTGCCAGCTCACCCCGGGACCAGGGGGAAAAACTGTTTTTT
abundance: -
v_gene: TRBV18
j_gene: TRBJ1-4
d_gene: -